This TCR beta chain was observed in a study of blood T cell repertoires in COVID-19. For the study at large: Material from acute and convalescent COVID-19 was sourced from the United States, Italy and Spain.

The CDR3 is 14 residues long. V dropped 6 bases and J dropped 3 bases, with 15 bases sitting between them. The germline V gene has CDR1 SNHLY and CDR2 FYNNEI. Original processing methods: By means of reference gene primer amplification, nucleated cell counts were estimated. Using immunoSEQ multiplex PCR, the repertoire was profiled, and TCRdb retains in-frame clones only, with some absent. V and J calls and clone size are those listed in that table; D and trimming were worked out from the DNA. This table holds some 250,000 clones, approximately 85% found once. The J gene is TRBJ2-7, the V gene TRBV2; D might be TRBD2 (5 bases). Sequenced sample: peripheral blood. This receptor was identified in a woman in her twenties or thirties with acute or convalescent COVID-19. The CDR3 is CASRRRLDYYEQYF. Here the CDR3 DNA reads TGTGCCAGCAGAAGGAGGTTGGATTACTACGAGCAGTACTTC.